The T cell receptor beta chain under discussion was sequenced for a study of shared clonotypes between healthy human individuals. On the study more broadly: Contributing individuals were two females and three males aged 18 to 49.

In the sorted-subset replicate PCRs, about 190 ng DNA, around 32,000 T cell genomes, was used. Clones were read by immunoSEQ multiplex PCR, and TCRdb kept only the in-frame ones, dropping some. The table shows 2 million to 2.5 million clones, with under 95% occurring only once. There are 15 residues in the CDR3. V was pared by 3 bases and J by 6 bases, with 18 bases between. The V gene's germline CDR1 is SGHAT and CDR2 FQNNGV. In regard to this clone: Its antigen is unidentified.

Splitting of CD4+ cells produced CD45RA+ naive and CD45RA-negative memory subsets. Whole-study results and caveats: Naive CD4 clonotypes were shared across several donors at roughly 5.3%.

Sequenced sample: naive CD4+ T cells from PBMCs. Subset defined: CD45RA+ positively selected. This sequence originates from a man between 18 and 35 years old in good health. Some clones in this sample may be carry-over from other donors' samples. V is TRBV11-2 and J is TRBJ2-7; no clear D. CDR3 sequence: CASSLRSRDPSEQYF. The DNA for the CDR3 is TGTGCCAGCAGCTTGAGGTCCCGAGACCCTTCCGAGCAGTACTTC.